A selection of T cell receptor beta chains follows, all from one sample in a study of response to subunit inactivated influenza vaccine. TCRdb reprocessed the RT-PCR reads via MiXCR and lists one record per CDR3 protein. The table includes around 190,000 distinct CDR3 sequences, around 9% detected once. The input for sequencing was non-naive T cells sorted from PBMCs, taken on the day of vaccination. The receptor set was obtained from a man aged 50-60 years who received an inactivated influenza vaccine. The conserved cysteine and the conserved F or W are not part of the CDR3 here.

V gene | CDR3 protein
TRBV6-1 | ASSPHGSNYGYT
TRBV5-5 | ASSSKLPPTYEQY
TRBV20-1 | SAFRTSGGQETQY
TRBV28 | ASRDRGLEPQH
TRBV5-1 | ASSLSGLSSYEQY
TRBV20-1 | SARSPGRTEQY
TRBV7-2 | ASSLLRENTEAF
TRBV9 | ASNKGTEFSYNSPLH
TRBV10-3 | AISAGPGELF
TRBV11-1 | ASSRRVGRPNSGNTIY
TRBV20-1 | SALLGGGQSYEQY
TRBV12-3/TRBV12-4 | ASRRTSGDTDTQY
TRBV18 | ASSPLVGGPYEQY
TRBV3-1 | ASSQVLQARQETQY
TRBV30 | AKGGSFGTDTQY
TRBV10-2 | AIQGHNEQF
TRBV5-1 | ASSLRQPTYEQY
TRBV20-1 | SAATGHKLDTQY
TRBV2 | ASSDATGDRAF
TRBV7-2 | ASSLSSGLRVNEQF
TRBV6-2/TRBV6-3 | ASSTVGRGNQPQH
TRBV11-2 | ASSLGVAGGGEQY
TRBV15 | ATSRRGDSYNEQF
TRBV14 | ASSQARLAGGDTDTQY
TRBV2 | ASSEALGFGSTDTQY
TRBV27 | ASRQGAIYGYT
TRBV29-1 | SVEAAGQSYEQY
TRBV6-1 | ASSAGLSSYNSPLH
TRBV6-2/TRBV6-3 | ASSYSGRGGFMTEAF
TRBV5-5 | ASSLGTGFGYT
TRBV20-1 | SARTSGTEGYNEQF
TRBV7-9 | ASSLVTSDQETQY
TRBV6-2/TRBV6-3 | ASSYRASGSSLAKNIQY
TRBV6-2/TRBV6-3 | ASKTGRNQPQH
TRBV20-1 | SARVGVETQY
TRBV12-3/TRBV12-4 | ASRTTSGGYEQY
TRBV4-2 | ASSRLAGSASYEQY
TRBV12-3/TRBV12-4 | ASSLSGSETQY
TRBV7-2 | ASSRVPGPTGDEQF
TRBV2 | ASSEAQGLAAYTQY
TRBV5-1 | ASTPNGLAGASEQY
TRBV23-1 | ASSQSFSIAGDPSYNEQF
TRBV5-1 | ASSSGLAIGTDTQY
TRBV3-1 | ASRSRNTEAF
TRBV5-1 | ASSSGGFDEQF
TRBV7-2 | ASSLDTGKYTEAF
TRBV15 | ATSKRTGGQETQY
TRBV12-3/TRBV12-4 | ASSSSGLADRD
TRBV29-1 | SVEDMAGGLSYEQY
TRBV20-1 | SASLDTEAF
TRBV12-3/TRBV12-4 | ASTGTSVEQF
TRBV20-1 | SARDSRGRRTEAF
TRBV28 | ASISGQSTGELF